This entry lists 6 T cell receptor beta chains sequenced from one sample in a study of beta chain features in type 1 diabetes. Study findings and constraints: All four CD4+ subsets from Type 1 diabetes patients carried moderately but significantly shorter TCRB CDR3s.

Since all of the isolated RNA was reverse transcribed, expressed TCRB transcripts were what got sequenced. Produced via immunoSEQ multiplex PCR; TCRdb's table is partial and in-frame only. In the table there are 680,000 or so clones, roughly 13% of which are singletons. These receptors have no known antigen. Sequenced material: naive CD4+ T cells from blood. The receptors were sampled from a man between 18 and 35 years old with type 1 diabetes.

The chain recombines TRBV6-5 with TRBJ2-3; possibly TRBD1 for D (5 bases). This CDR3 is built from 15 residues. Germline V gene lookup returns CDR1 MNHEY and CDR2 SVGAGI. The V end was cut by 2 bases, the J end by 1 base, with 10 bases between. For the CDR3, the DNA is TGTGCCAGCAGTTACACAGGTCTGGGCACAGATACGCAGTATTTT. The encoded protein is CASSYTGLGTDTQYF.

This clone came up a few times. The chain is built from TRBV29-1 and TRBJ1-1, with D unresolved. V lost 3 bases to trimming and J lost 1 base, with 15 bases between them. Germline CDR1 is SQVTM and CDR2 is ANQGSEA. The CDR3 contains 15 residues. The chain's CDR3 is CSVDKAARSNTEAFF. CDR3 coding DNA: TGCAGCGTTGATAAGGCAGCACGATCGAACACTGAAGCTTTCTTT.

This clone was counted a few times. The chain joins TRBV7-9 to TRBJ1-6, with 7 positions matching TRBD1. The germline V gene has CDR1 SEHNR and CDR2 FQNEAQ (reference sequence). V was clipped by 2 bases and J by 8 bases; unmatched bases: 6. The CDR3 is made up of 15 amino acids. CDR3 residues: CASSLRTGQYSPLHF. CDR3 sequence (DNA): TGTGCCAGCAGCTTAAGGACAGGCCAATATTCACCCCTCCACTTT.

The chain links TRBV29-1 to TRBJ1-2; D is unclear. In germline, CDR1 is SQVTM, CDR2 ANQGSEA. V lost 0 bases, J lost 13 bases, and 15 bases lay in between. The CDR3 length is 12 residues. The CDR3 sequence is CSVEDRWEFSTF. CDR3 sequence (DNA): TGCAGCGTTGAAGATCGGTGGGAATTCAGCACCTTC.

This sequence joins TRBV7-9 and TRBJ2-5; 7 nucleotides match TRBD2. CDR1 and CDR2 (germline): SEHNR, FQNEAQ (reference sequence). Trimming cost V 5 bases and J 5 bases; bases outside gene matches: 11. The CDR3 is 15 amino acids. The CDR3 region has the DNA TGTGCCAGCAGCCTGCCTAGCGGCACGGGGGAGACCCAGTACTTC. Translated: CASSLPSGTGETQYF.

V gene TRBV7-2 combines with J gene TRBJ2-3, with D unresolved. The CDR3 is 14 residues long. CDR1 is SGHTA, CDR2 FQGNSA, per germline. V was cut by 5 bases and J by 3 bases, with 12 bases left in between. This chain's CDR3 is CASSVRPLTDTQYF. The CDR3 bases are TGTGCCAGCAGCGTCCGGCCTTTAACAGATACGCAGTATTTT.